Following are 11 T cell receptor beta chains from one sample sequenced in a study of blood T cell repertoires in COVID-19. TCRdb's copy holds only in-frame clones and misses some; the assay was immunoSEQ multiplex PCR. The data show 110,000 or so clones, around three quarters seen once. Material: peripheral blood. These receptors were taken from a human donor in a cohort sampled during active or convalescent COVID-19.

This clone was seen only a few times. V is TRBV7-2 and J is TRBJ2-1, with D possibly being TRBD2 (5 bases). The germline V gene has CDR1 SGHTA and CDR2 FQGNSA. Trimming cost V 0 bases and J 9 bases, with 12 bases left between them. The CDR3 loop spans 14 amino acids. The CDR3 here is CASSLARTVAEQFF. The CDR3 region has the DNA TGTGCCAGCAGCTTAGCGAGGACTGTAGCTGAGCAGTTCTTC.

V gene TRBV7-9 combines with J gene TRBJ2-1; 9 bases agree with TRBD1. The V gene's germline CDR1 is SEHNR and CDR2 FQNEAQ (reference sequence). V shed 1 base and J 12 bases; nucleotides not matched to a gene: 7. The CDR3 has 14 residues. The CDR3: CASSLGGQGGVQFF. The CDR3, as DNA: TGTGCCAGCAGCTTAGGGGGACAGGGTGGTGTGCAGTTCTTC.

V is TRBV7-3 and J is TRBJ2-3; 11 nucleotides align to TRBD2. Germline CDR1 and CDR2: SGHTA and FQGTGA. The CDR3 has 19 amino acids. V lost 5 bases to trimming and J lost 1 base; unmatched junction nucleotides: 14. The CDR3 here is CASSPLAGGGGYGTDTQYF. As DNA, the CDR3 is TGTGCCAGCAGCCCGCTAGCGGGAGGCGGGGGGTATGGCACAGATACGCAGTATTTT.

The chain couples TRBV9 to TRBJ2-3, with a weak D call TRBD2 (5 bases). Between the trimmed V and J ends, which lost 0 bases and 3 bases, there was a span of 11 bases. Germline assignment: CDR1 SGDLS and CDR2 YYNGEE. CDR3 length: 15 amino acids. Written as DNA, the CDR3 is TGTGCCAGCAGCGTAGTTAAGGGAGAGACAGATACGCAGTATTTT. Translated, it gives CASSVVKGETDTQYF.

The rearrangement joins TRBV5-4 to TRBJ2-7; 7 nucleotides agree with TRBD2. With V trimmed by 4 bases and J by 6 bases, 10 bases remained unmatched. The CDR3 sequence is 14 residues long. The germline V gene has CDR1 SGHNT and CDR2 YYREEE (reference sequence). The CDR3 nucleotides are TGTGCCAGCAGCGCCTTTGCGGGAGCAGGCGAGCAGTACTTC. It yields the protein CASSAFAGAGEQYF.

The rearrangement links TRBV2 to TRBJ2-5; possibly TRBD2 for D (6 bases). V was cut by 7 bases and J by 9 bases, with 21 bases left in between. Germline CDR1 reads SNHLY; CDR2 reads FYNNEI. The CDR3 is 14 residues long. The CDR3 sequence: CASIFFDETGAQYF. For the CDR3, the DNA is TGTGCCAGCATTTTCTTCGATGAAACGGGGGCCCAGTACTTC.

In its sample, this clone was seen once. V usage is TRBV7-3 and J usage is TRBJ2-1; 9 nucleotides line up with TRBD1. CDR3 length: 19 residues. Germline values: CDR1 SGHTA, CDR2 FQGTGA. V lost 4 bases, J lost 6 bases, and 19 bases stayed unmatched. The CDR3 sequence: CASSSGPAAPGQGSNEQFF. The DNA of the CDR3 is TGTGCCAGCAGCTCCGGACCTGCCGCACCCGGACAGGGGAGCAATGAGCAGTTCTTC. Together with reference TRBV7-3 and TRBJ2-1, the CDR3 gives the full variable domain: GAGVSQTPSNKVTEKGKYVELRCDPISGHTALYWYRQSLGQGPEFLIYFQGTGAADDSGLPNDRFFAVRPEGSVSTLKIQRTERGDSAVYLCASSSGPAAPGQGSNEQFFGPGTRLTVL.

The CDR3 DNA follows: TGCGCCAGCAGCTTGGCCGGGACAGGGTGGTATAACCAGTTCTTC. Translation gives CASSLAGTGWYNQFF. The chain is built from TRBV5-1 and TRBJ2-1; TRBD1 aligns across 9 bases. CDR1 SGHRS and CDR2 YFSETQ come from the germline V gene. CDR3 length: 15 amino acids. Losses at the gene ends were 0 bases for V and 13 bases for J; bases not matched to a gene: 11. The entire variable domain, with the rest obtained from reference TRBV5-1 and TRBJ2-1, is as follows: KAGVTQTPRYLIKTRGQQVTLSCSPISGHRSVSWYQQTPGQGLQFLFEYFSETQRNKGNFPGRFSGRQFSNSRSEMNVSTLELGDSALYLCASSLAGTGWYNQFFGPGTRLTVL.

CDR3 sequence reads: CASSGRQGLGDTQYF. CDR3 nucleotides: TGTGCCAGCAGTGGCCGACAGGGTTTAGGAGATACGCAGTATTTT. The chain links TRBV25-1 to TRBJ2-3; 7 bases fit TRBD1. This CDR3 comprises 15 residues. V lost 4 bases to trimming and J lost 5 bases; unmatched junction nucleotides: 9. The germline V gene encodes CDR1 MGHDK and CDR2 SYGVNS.

This rearrangement joins TRBV4-3 to TRBJ2-1; 13 bases map to TRBD2. After removal of 0 bases from V and 4 bases from J, the junction contained 12 bases not matched to a gene. Germline CDR1 and CDR2: LGHNA and YSLEER. The CDR3 contains 20 residues. CDR3 sequence: CASSQEWTSGGTPRYNEQFF. CDR3 DNA: TGCGCCAGCAGCCAAGAGTGGACTAGCGGGGGCACTCCTAGATACAATGAGCAGTTCTTC.

This chain uses TRBV6-5 with TRBJ2-1; D is uncertain. The CDR3 contains 15 residues. CDR1 and CDR2 from the germline V gene are MNHEY and SVGAGI. Trimming pared 2 bases from V and 7 bases from J, leaving 15 bases between. Here the CDR3 DNA reads TGTGCCAGCAGTTACACAACGTTTCCCAATAATGAGCAGTTCTTC. Protein sequence: CASSYTTFPNNEQFF.